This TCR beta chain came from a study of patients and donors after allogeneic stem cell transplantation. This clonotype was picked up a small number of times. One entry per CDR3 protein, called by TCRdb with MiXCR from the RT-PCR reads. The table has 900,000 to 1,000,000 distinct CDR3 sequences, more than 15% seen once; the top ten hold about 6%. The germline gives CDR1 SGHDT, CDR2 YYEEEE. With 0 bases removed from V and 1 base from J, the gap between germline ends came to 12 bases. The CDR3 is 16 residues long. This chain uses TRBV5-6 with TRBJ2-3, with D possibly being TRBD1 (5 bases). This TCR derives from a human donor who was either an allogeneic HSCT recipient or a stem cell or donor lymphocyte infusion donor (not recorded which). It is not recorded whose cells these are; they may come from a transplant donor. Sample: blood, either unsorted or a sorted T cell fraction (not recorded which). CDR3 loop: CASSLDRGRGTDTQYF. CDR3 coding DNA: TGTGCCAGCAGCTTGGATAGGGGTCGGGGCACAGATACGCAGTATTTT. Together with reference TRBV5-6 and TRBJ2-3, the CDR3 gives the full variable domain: DAGVTQSPTHLIKTRGQQVTLRCSPKSGHDTVSWYQQALGQGPQFIFQYYEEEERQRGNFPDRFSGHQFPNYSSELNVNALLLGDSALYLCASSLDRGRGTDTQYFGPGTRLTVL.